The 2 T cell receptor beta chains in this list originate from one sample, sequenced in a study of blood T cells in healthy people across ages. Primers used in a second PCR of about 6 to 11 cycles were a sample-barcoded 5' primer and a J-beta primer mix. TCRdb independently ran MiXCR on the 5' RACE reads; one entry per CDR3 protein. The sample comprises 800,000 to 950,000 distinct CDR3 sequences, around 48% of which are singletons, and roughly 13% rests with the top ten. The sequenced sample was blood. The receptors were gathered from a man younger than 40 in good health.

The rearrangement joins TRBV5-1 to TRBJ2-2; D is possibly TRBD1 or TRBD2 (6 bases each). Germline V lookup: CDR1 SGHRS, CDR2 YFSETQ. Trimming shortened V by 0 bases and J by 6 bases, and 15 bases separated the two germline ends. This CDR3 contains 16 residues. The CDR3 DNA reads as TGCGCCAGCAGCTTGGAGGCTTTGGGGGGCTCCGGGGAGCTGTTTTTT. Encoded protein: CASSLEALGGSGELFF.

The chain joins TRBV11-1 to TRBJ2-1; possibly TRBD2 for D (5 bases). Trimming took off 5 bases at V and 15 bases at J, with 17 bases between the two ends. The CDR3 length is 12 residues. CDR1 SGHAT and CDR2 FQDESV come from the germline V gene (reference sequence). The CDR3, as DNA: TGTGCCAGCAGCCCAAGCCGGGATAGGGCGTTCTTC. Translated, it gives CASSPSRDRAFF.